Presented here are 18 T cell receptor beta chains from one specimen sequenced in a study of T-cell reconstitution after alpha-beta-depleted transplantation in children. Unique molecular identifiers featured in how the TCRbeta library was prepared. From the PCR reads, TCRdb called clonotypes with MiXCR, one entry per CDR3 protein. The profile shows some 550,000 distinct CDR3 sequences, 15% to 20% of them singletons. This specimen consisted of PBMCs from the stem cell graft donor, obtained from the stem cell graft. These receptors were taken from a human donor who donated a stem cell graft to a child with acute lymphoblastic leukemia.

This clonotype was recorded at least ten times. V gene TRBV5-8 combines with J gene TRBJ1-2; tentatively, D is TRBD1 (6 bases). This CDR3 is built from 13 residues. Germline CDR1 reads SGHTS; CDR2 reads YDEGEE. Trimming took off 2 bases at V and 5 bases at J, with 10 bases between the two ends. Written as DNA, the CDR3 is TGTGCCAGCAGCTTTACAGGGAAGTATGGCTACACCTTC. Translation: CASSFTGKYGYTF.

V is TRBV6-1 and J is TRBJ2-5; D call uncertain. Trimming stripped 6 bases from V and 1 base from J, with 12 bases between. This CDR3 spans 14 amino acids. Germline V gives CDR1 MNHNS, CDR2 SASEGT. The CDR3, as DNA: TGTGCCAGCAGGCGAACGGGTCGCCAAGAGACCCAGTACTTC. This gives the protein CASRRTGRQETQYF.

V usage is TRBV29-1 and J usage is TRBJ2-3; D not resolved. The CDR3 has 14 residues. Trimming cost V 4 bases and J 0 bases, with 11 bases left between them. Germline V lookup: CDR1 SQVTM, CDR2 ANQGSEA. CDR3 residues: CSVVRPGSTDTQYF. The CDR3 nucleotides are TGCAGCGTTGTAAGGCCAGGTAGCACAGATACGCAGTATTTT.

The rearrangement joins TRBV29-1 to TRBJ1-2; no clear D. The CDR3 loop spans 12 amino acids. Trimming stripped 4 bases from V and 4 bases from J, with 10 bases between. Germline assignment: CDR1 SQVTM and CDR2 ANQGSEA. Here the CDR3 DNA reads TGCAGCGTTGCCCGTGGAATCTATGGCTACACCTTC. Translating it yields CSVARGIYGYTF.

The J gene is TRBJ2-5, the V gene TRBV9, with a possible D match to TRBD2 (5 bases). In germline, CDR1 is SGDLS, CDR2 YYNGEE. The CDR3 runs 15 residues. V lost 4 bases and J lost 4, with 17 bases in between. CDR3 protein: CASSSSGVTLETQYF. In DNA form, the CDR3 reads TGTGCCAGCAGCTCGAGCGGCGTCACGTTAGAGACCCAGTACTTC.

The sample holds a few counts of this clonotype. This chain joins TRBV5-1 and TRBJ2-4, with a tentative D call TRBD1 (6 bases). Germline lookup yields CDR1 SGHRS and CDR2 YFSETQ. The V and J ends lost 4 bases and 3 bases respectively, with 14 bases between them. The CDR3 sequence is 15 residues long. This CDR3 reads CASSLAGAFKNIQYF. CDR3 coding DNA: TGCGCCAGCAGCCTTGCAGGGGCCTTCAAAAACATTCAGTACTTC.

The rearrangement uses TRBV12-5 and TRBJ1-1; 7 nucleotides align to TRBD1. CDR3 size: 15 residues. J was trimmed by 0 bases and V by 1 base; bases with no gene match: 2. CDR1 and CDR2 from the germline V gene are LGHNT and FRNRAP. Here the CDR3 reads CASGLAQGMNTEAFF. The CDR3 bases are TGTGCTAGTGGTTTGGCACAGGGGATGAACACTGAAGCTTTCTTT.

The rearrangement links TRBV6-5 to TRBJ2-7, with a tentative D call TRBD1 (6 bases). With 0 bases removed from V and 3 bases from J, the gap between germline ends came to 12 bases. There are 15 residues in the CDR3. Looked up from germline, CDR1 is MNHEY and CDR2 is SVGAGI. This CDR3 reads CASSYSGVGGYEQYF. CDR3 DNA sequence: TGTGCCAGCAGTTACTCGGGGGTAGGGGGCTACGAGCAGTACTTC.

In this sample, this clonotype turned up many times. The genes are TRBV12-3 or TRBV12-4 and TRBJ2-3; no firm D call. Trimming cost V 6 bases and J 0 bases, with 10 bases left between them. The CDR3 totals 14 residues. DNA of the CDR3: TGTGCCAGCAGGGCCAGACAAAGCACAGATACGCAGTATTTT. Translating gives CASRARQSTDTQYF.

V usage is TRBV19 and J usage is TRBJ2-4; the D gene is possibly TRBD2 (6 bases). Germline V gene sequence: CDR1 LNHDA, CDR2 SQIVND (reference sequence). This CDR3 contains 16 residues. Trimming left V 5 bases short and J 9 bases short, with 23 bases between. The CDR3 sequence: CASSRSLGGAAGIQYF. CDR3 coding DNA: TGTGCCAGTAGTCGCTCACTGGGCGGGGCCGCGGGCATTCAGTACTTC.

J is TRBJ2-7 and V is TRBV5-8, with TRBD2 matching over 7 bases. V was pared by 0 bases and J by 7 bases, with 4 bases of the junction left unmatched. The V gene's germline CDR1 is SGHTS and CDR2 YDEGEE. This CDR3 comprises 13 residues. The CDR3 coding sequence is TGTGCCAGCAGCTTGGATTCGGGGGGAGAGCAGTACTTC. Protein: CASSLDSGGEQYF.

The chain links TRBV12-3 or TRBV12-4 to TRBJ2-5, with 14 positions matching TRBD2. The CDR3 is 18 residues long. V was clipped by 7 bases and J by 1 base; unmatched bases: 11. CDR3 in amino acids: CASTLMGLAGVVQETQYF. The CDR3 DNA reads TGTGCCAGCACCCTAATGGGACTAGCGGGAGTAGTCCAAGAGACCCAGTACTTC.

CDR3 sequence reads: CASSPQLAQFF. In DNA form, the CDR3 reads TGTGCCAGCAGCCCCCAACTAGCGCAGTTCTTC. The chain has TRBV11-2 and TRBJ2-1; a weak D match, TRBD2 (6 bases). The CDR3 is 11 residues long. The V end lost 5 bases, the J end lost 12 bases, and 11 bases lay between the germline ends. CDR1 and CDR2 from the germline V gene are SGHAT and FQNNGV. The full variable domain, its missing parts supplied by reference TRBV11-2 and TRBJ2-1, is EAGVAQSPRYKIIEKRQSVAFWCNPISGHATLYWYQQILGQGPKLLIQFQNNGVVDDSQLPKDRFSAERLKGVDSTLKIQPAKLEDSAVYLCASSPQLAQFFGPGTRLTVL.

This clonotype occurred a few times. The gene calls are TRBV3-1 and TRBJ2-1; D uncertain. CDR1 LGHDT and CDR2 YNNKEL come from the germline V gene (reference sequence). The CDR3 consists of 14 residues. The V end lost 4 bases, the J end lost 6 bases, and 13 bases lay between the germline ends. CDR3 loop: CASSRPEFPNEQFF. DNA for the CDR3: TGTGCCAGCAGCCGCCCGGAGTTCCCCAATGAGCAGTTCTTC.

The sample holds a few counts of this clonotype. This rearrangement joins TRBV9 to TRBJ1-1, with 7 bases lining up with TRBD1. Germline V gene lookup returns CDR1 SGDLS and CDR2 YYNGEE. The J segment lost 5 bases and the V segment lost 3 bases, leaving 7 bases of the junction unmatched. This CDR3 contains 14 residues. The CDR3 loop is CASSAGTAMTEAFF. The CDR3 region has the DNA TGTGCCAGCAGCGCCGGGACAGCGATGACTGAAGCTTTCTTT.

V gene TRBV9 combines with J gene TRBJ2-5, with 7 bases fitting TRBD2. CDR1 and CDR2 from the germline V gene are SGDLS and YYNGEE. Germline trimming cut 0 bases from V and 5 bases from J; bases unmatched to any gene: 10. The length of the CDR3 is 16 residues. CDR3 region: CASSVEGGRIQETQYF. The CDR3 DNA follows: TGTGCCAGCAGCGTAGAGGGCGGGAGAATACAGGAGACCCAGTACTTC.

This clonotype has more than one count but fewer than ten. V gene TRBV10-2 combines with J gene TRBJ1-1, with D possibly matching TRBD1 (5 bases). Trimming removed 7 bases at V and 1 base at J, with 10 bases between. CDR3 size: 13 residues. Germline CDR1 WSHSY, CDR2 SAAADI. Written as DNA, the CDR3 is TGCGCCAGCACGGGCAGGGAGAACACTGAAGCTTTCTTT. Protein sequence: CASTGRENTEAFF.

This clonotype was detected only a few times. V gene TRBV12-3 or TRBV12-4 combines with J gene TRBJ1-5, with 8 bases that match TRBD1. The length of the CDR3 is 15 residues. The junction had 4 bases not matched to a gene; V was cut back by 5 bases and J by 1 base. The CDR3 region has the DNA TGTGCCAGCAGTCAACAGGGGGTGAGCAATCAGCCCCAGCATTTT. Translating gives CASSQQGVSNQPQHF.